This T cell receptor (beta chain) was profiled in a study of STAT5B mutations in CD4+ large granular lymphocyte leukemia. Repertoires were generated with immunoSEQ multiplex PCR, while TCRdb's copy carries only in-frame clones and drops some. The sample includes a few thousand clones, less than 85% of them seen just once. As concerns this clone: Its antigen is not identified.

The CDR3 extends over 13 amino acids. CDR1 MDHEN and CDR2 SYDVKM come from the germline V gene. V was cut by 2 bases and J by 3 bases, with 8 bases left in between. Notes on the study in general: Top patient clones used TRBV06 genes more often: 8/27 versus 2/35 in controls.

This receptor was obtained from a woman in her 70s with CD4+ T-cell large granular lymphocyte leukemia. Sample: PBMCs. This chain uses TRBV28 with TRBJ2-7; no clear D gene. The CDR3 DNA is TGTGCCAGCAGTTTAGGGCAGGTCTACGAGCAGTACTTC. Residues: CASSLGQVYEQYF.